One and the same sample provided the 2 T cell receptor beta chains below, sequenced in a study of blood T cell repertoires in COVID-19. Sequencing used immunoSEQ multiplex PCR; TCRdb keeps in-frame clones, though not all of them. The data hold 270,000 or so clones, with roughly nine tenths observed a single time. Sequenced material: peripheral blood. These receptors originate from a woman in her 40s who had recovered from COVID-19.

This clone has more than one count but fewer than ten. The identical CDR3 is also encoded by other nucleotide sequences in the sample. V usage is TRBV5-6 and J usage is TRBJ2-7; D not certain. Trimming cost V 1 base and J 4 bases, with 9 bases left between them. From germline, CDR1 is SGHDT and CDR2 YYEEEE. This CDR3 is built from 13 residues. CDR3 sequence reads: CASSLKPGYEQYF. The CDR3 DNA is TGTGCCAGCAGCTTGAAGCCCGGTTACGAGCAGTACTTC.

This clone appeared once. In DNA form, the CDR3 reads TGTGCCACCAGTGATCTGTTATTTGGCCGAGAGGTATCCGGAAACACCATATATTTT. It specifies CATSDLLFGREVSGNTIYF. This chain links TRBV24-1 with TRBJ1-3; D gene unclear. This CDR3 contains 19 residues. Trimming shortened V by 3 bases and J by 4 bases, and 24 bases separated the two germline ends. Per germline, CDR1 KGHDR and CDR2 SFDVKD.